A selection of T cell receptor beta chains follows, all from one sample in a study of cytomegalovirus exposure and HLA in healthy donors. Assay: immunoSEQ multiplex PCR; the TCRdb copy retains only in-frame clones and omits some. The table shows around 250,000 clones, with 90% occurring only once. Sequencing input: PBMCs. These receptors came from a woman in her twenties or thirties in good health and CMV-seronegative. Both conserved end residues are part of each CDR3. Each record gives: V gene, J gene, D gene, clone size, CDR3 protein, CDR3 DNA. D genes are given only for firm matches. Some rows mark clone size as missing; the rest say once, few, many or name a class of expanded clone.

v_gene: TRBV5-1; j_gene: TRBJ2-2; d_gene: NA; abundance: NA; CDR3aa: CASSSGFNTGELFF; CDR3nt: TGCGCCAGCAGCTCGGGCTTCAACACCGGGGAGCTGTTTTTT
v_gene: TRBV5-6; j_gene: TRBJ1-1; d_gene: TRBD1; abundance: NA; CDR3aa: CASSFWDRVKNTEAFF; CDR3nt: TGTGCCAGCAGCTTCTGGGACAGAGTAAAGAACACTGAAGCTTTCTTT
v_gene: TRBV7-3; j_gene: TRBJ2-6; d_gene: TRBD1; abundance: NA; CDR3aa: CASSTGAGGANVLTF; CDR3nt: TGTGCCAGCAGCACAGGGGCTGGTGGGGCCAACGTCCTGACTTTC
v_gene: TRBV14; j_gene: TRBJ2-5; d_gene: NA; abundance: NA; CDR3aa: CASSQVPRGRETQYF; CDR3nt: TGTGCCAGCAGCCAAGTGCCAAGGGGTCGTGAGACCCAGTACTTC
v_gene: TRBV4-3; j_gene: TRBJ2-1; d_gene: NA; abundance: once; CDR3aa: CASSQARRNDNEQFF; CDR3nt: TGCGCCAGCAGCCAGGCAAGGCGAAACGACAATGAGCAGTTCTTC
v_gene: TRBV27; j_gene: TRBJ2-5; d_gene: NA; abundance: once; CDR3aa: CASRTREETQYF; CDR3nt: TGTGCCAGCCGGACGAGGGAAGAGACCCAGTACTTC
v_gene: TRBV5-1; j_gene: TRBJ2-3; d_gene: NA; abundance: NA; CDR3aa: CASSLSRDTQYF; CDR3nt: TGCGCCAGCAGCTTGTCACGGGATACGCAGTATTTT
v_gene: TRBV5-1; j_gene: TRBJ2-1; d_gene: TRBD2; abundance: NA; CDR3aa: CASSLTSGNPYNEQFF; CDR3nt: TGCGCCAGCAGCTTAACTAGCGGGAACCCCTACAATGAGCAGTTCTTC
v_gene: TRBV7-2; j_gene: TRBJ2-3; d_gene: NA; abundance: once; CDR3aa: CASSLGQGGRDTQYF; CDR3nt: TGTGCCAGCAGCCTCGGACAGGGAGGGAGAGATACGCAGTATTTT
v_gene: TRBV27; j_gene: TRBJ1-2; d_gene: TRBD1; abundance: NA; CDR3aa: CASSPTGGAFNYGYTF; CDR3nt: TGTGCCAGCAGTCCGACAGGGGGCGCTTTTAACTATGGCTACACCTTC
v_gene: TRBV28; j_gene: TRBJ2-7; d_gene: NA; abundance: NA; CDR3aa: CASSLRLHEQYF; CDR3nt: TGTGCCAGCAGTTTAAGGCTGCACGAGCAGTACTTC
v_gene: TRBV29-1; j_gene: TRBJ2-7; d_gene: TRBD2; abundance: once; CDR3aa: CSVEDPGSGVDEQYF; CDR3nt: TGCAGCGTTGAAGACCCCGGGAGCGGGGTCGACGAGCAGTACTTC
v_gene: TRBV29-1; j_gene: TRBJ1-1; d_gene: NA; abundance: NA; CDR3aa: CSGRDLDTEAFF; CDR3nt: TGCAGCGGGAGGGATTTGGACACTGAAGCTTTCTTT
v_gene: TRBV9; j_gene: TRBJ2-2; d_gene: TRBD2; abundance: NA; CDR3aa: CASSVSGGSYGELFF; CDR3nt: TGTGCCAGCAGCGTATCCGGCGGGAGTTACGGGGAGCTGTTTTTT
v_gene: TRBV7-6; j_gene: TRBJ2-2; d_gene: NA; abundance: once; CDR3aa: CASSLDPGANTGELFF; CDR3nt: TGTGCCAGCAGCTTAGACCCGGGCGCTAACACCGGGGAGCTGTTTTTT
v_gene: TRBV2; j_gene: TRBJ2-5; d_gene: TRBD2; abundance: NA; CDR3aa: CASSKTLAGVEETQYF; CDR3nt: TGTGCCAGCAGTAAAACTTTAGCGGGAGTGGAAGAGACCCAGTACTTC
v_gene: TRBV6-6; j_gene: TRBJ2-7; d_gene: NA; abundance: NA; CDR3aa: CASSGGPRYEQYF; CDR3nt: TGTGCCAGCAGTGGCGGGCCTCGCTACGAGCAGTACTTC
v_gene: TRBV4-1; j_gene: TRBJ1-1; d_gene: TRBD1; abundance: NA; CDR3aa: CASSQAGDRGPGAEAFF; CDR3nt: TGCGCCAGCAGCCAAGCGGGGGACAGGGGGCCCGGAGCTGAAGCTTTCTTT
v_gene: TRBV10-3; j_gene: TRBJ1-5; d_gene: NA; abundance: NA; CDR3aa: CAIAGANQPQHF; CDR3nt: TGTGCCATCGCGGGGGCCAATCAGCCCCAGCATTTT
v_gene: TRBV4-3; j_gene: TRBJ2-6; d_gene: TRBD1; abundance: NA; CDR3aa: CASSRVTGPGANVLTF; CDR3nt: TGCGCCAGCAGCCGCGTGACAGGGCCTGGGGCCAACGTCCTGACTTTC
v_gene: TRBV5-4; j_gene: TRBJ2-1; d_gene: TRBD2; abundance: NA; CDR3aa: CASSSGLAGVNEQFF; CDR3nt: TGTGCCAGCAGCTCCGGACTAGCGGGAGTAAATGAGCAGTTCTTC
v_gene: TRBV29-1; j_gene: TRBJ2-1; d_gene: NA; abundance: NA; CDR3aa: CSGRSSPRGYEQFF; CDR3nt: TGCAGCGGGCGGAGCTCTCCTAGGGGGTATGAGCAGTTCTTC
v_gene: TRBV13; j_gene: TRBJ2-2; d_gene: TRBD1; abundance: NA; CDR3aa: CASADRGSDGELFF; CDR3nt: TGTGCCAGCGCGGACAGGGGGTCTGACGGGGAGCTGTTTTTT
v_gene: TRBV4-1; j_gene: TRBJ2-1; d_gene: TRBD2; abundance: NA; CDR3aa: CASGDRALAVNEQFF; CDR3nt: TGCGCCAGCGGGGACCGGGCACTAGCGGTGAATGAGCAGTTCTTC
v_gene: TRBV7-9; j_gene: TRBJ2-7; d_gene: TRBD2; abundance: NA; CDR3aa: CASSPPAGAYEQYF; CDR3nt: TGTGCCAGCAGTCCGCCAGCGGGAGCTTACGAGCAGTACTTC
v_gene: TRBV11-2; j_gene: TRBJ2-5; d_gene: NA; abundance: once; CDR3aa: CASRIGETQYF; CDR3nt: TGTGCCAGCAGAATAGGGGAGACCCAGTACTTC
v_gene: TRBV18; j_gene: TRBJ2-6; d_gene: NA; abundance: NA; CDR3aa: CASSQDRSGANVLTF; CDR3nt: TGTGCCAGCTCACAAGACCGCTCTGGGGCCAACGTCCTGACTTTC
v_gene: TRBV7-2; j_gene: TRBJ2-7; d_gene: NA; abundance: NA; CDR3aa: CASRRESGTYEQYF; CDR3nt: TGTGCCAGTCGAAGAGAGTCGGGGACCTACGAGCAGTACTTC
v_gene: TRBV28; j_gene: TRBJ2-2; d_gene: TRBD2; abundance: NA; CDR3aa: CASRPRLAGDGELFF; CDR3nt: TGTGCCAGCAGGCCTCGACTAGCGGGAGACGGGGAGCTGTTTTTT
v_gene: TRBV2; j_gene: TRBJ1-5; d_gene: NA; abundance: NA; CDR3aa: CASQGILRSEPQHF; CDR3nt: TGTGCCAGCCAGGGGATCCTCCGAAGTGAGCCCCAGCATTTT
v_gene: TRBV7-8; j_gene: TRBJ1-5; d_gene: TRBD1; abundance: NA; CDR3aa: CASSSRGTGIQPQHF; CDR3nt: TGTGCCAGCAGCTCCCGAGGGACAGGGATTCAGCCCCAGCATTTT
v_gene: TRBV2; j_gene: TRBJ2-3; d_gene: NA; abundance: NA; CDR3aa: CASSETGTVTDTQYF; CDR3nt: TGTGCCAGCAGTGAAACAGGGACGGTCACAGATACGCAGTATTTT